What follows are 23 T cell receptor beta chains derived from one specimen sequenced in a study of shared clonotypes between healthy human individuals. Assay: immunoSEQ multiplex PCR; the TCRdb copy retains only in-frame clones and omits some. The repertoire consists of 1.4 million or so clones, with approximately 98.5% occurring once and the leading ten covering 0.3% to 0.45%. Sequencing used naive CD4+ T cells sorted from blood. The subset here: CD45RA+ positively selected. All receptors come from a man aged 25 to 40 in good health.

The chain links TRBV7-9 to TRBJ1-5; D ambiguous. V gave up 1 base and J gave up 0 bases, with 7 bases separating them. CDR1 and CDR2 (germline): SEHNR, FQNEAQ (reference sequence). The length of the CDR3 is 15 residues. CDR3 sequence reads: CASSLGRNSNQPQHF. The CDR3 bases are TGTGCCAGCAGCTTAGGACGGAATAGCAATCAGCCCCAGCATTTT. Full variable domain (missing parts from reference TRBV7-9 and TRBJ1-5): DTGVSQNPRHKITKRGQNVTFRCDPISEHNRLYWYRQTLGQGPEFLTYFQNEAQLEKSRLLSDRFSAERPKGSFSTLEIQRTEQGDSAMYLCASSLGRNSNQPQHFGDGTRLSIL.

The chain joins TRBV7-2 to TRBJ2-6, with 8 bases aligning to TRBD1. The V and J ends lost 8 bases and 3 bases, in that order; junction bases with no gene match: 0. Germline CDR1 and CDR2: SGHTA and FQGNSA. This CDR3 has 13 residues. CDR3 in amino acids: CASGQGGANVLTF. Written as DNA, the CDR3 is TGTGCCAGCGGACAGGGTGGGGCCAACGTCCTGACTTTC.

V and J are TRBV5-4 and TRBJ2-7, with D uncertain. Germline lookup yields CDR1 SGHNT and CDR2 YYREEE (reference sequence). CDR3 size: 15 residues. V was clipped by 4 bases and J by 2 bases, with 16 bases between them. CDR3 coding DNA: TGTGCCAGCAGCAATCCCGGACGTGGACCCTACGAGCAGTACTTC. Residues: CASSNPGRGPYEQYF.

The chain couples TRBV5-4 to TRBJ1-2, with D perhaps TRBD1 (6 bases). CDR3 length equals 14 residues. The germline CDR1 and CDR2 sequences are SGHNT and YYREEE (reference sequence). The V end was cut by 2 bases, the J end by 3 bases, with 11 bases between. This CDR3 reads CASSLAGVDYGYTF. The CDR3 DNA reads as TGTGCCAGCAGCTTAGCAGGGGTTGACTATGGCTACACCTTC.

The V call is TRBV5-1, the J call TRBJ2-5, with 7 nucleotides matching TRBD2. Germline V CDR1 and CDR2: SGHRS, YFSETQ. The CDR3 is 14 residues long. V lost 6 bases, J lost 7 bases, and 12 bases stayed unmatched. CDR3 coding DNA: TGCGCCAGCACATCTAGCGGTCCCGGGGGGACCCAGTACTTC. Its translation is CASTSSGPGGTQYF.

The chain uses TRBV5-6 and TRBJ2-1; D is unclear. In germline, CDR1 is SGHDT, CDR2 YYEEEE. The CDR3 runs to 13 residues. Between the trimmed V and J ends, which lost 3 bases and 14 bases, there was a span of 18 bases. CDR3 sequence reads: CASSYEASIREFF. DNA of the CDR3: TGTGCCAGCAGCTACGAAGCCTCAATTCGGGAGTTCTTC.

A word on this clone: Other DNA sequences in the same sample also yield this CDR3. V gene TRBV7-9 combines with J gene TRBJ2-7; no reliable D call. The germline V gene encodes CDR1 SEHNR and CDR2 FQNEAQ (reference sequence). Deletions cut 1 base from V and 0 bases from J, with 7 bases between. The CDR3 runs 14 residues. DNA of the CDR3: TGTGCCAGCAGCTTAGGTGGTCGCTCCTACGAGCAGTACTTC. It translates to CASSLGGRSYEQYF.

The rearrangement uses TRBV5-1 and TRBJ2-1, with D tentatively TRBD2 (5 bases). V dropped 4 bases and J dropped 5 bases, with 16 bases sitting between them. Per the germline V gene, CDR1 is SGHRS and CDR2 is YFSETQ. This CDR3 region has 15 residues. As DNA, the CDR3 is TGCGCCAGCAGCCAACGACGGACTTCAAACAATGAGCAGTTCTTC. Protein sequence: CASSQRRTSNNEQFF. The full variable domain, its missing parts supplied by reference TRBV5-1 and TRBJ2-1, is KAGVTQTPRYLIKTRGQQVTLSCSPISGHRSVSWYQQTPGQGLQFLFEYFSETQRNKGNFPGRFSGRQFSNSRSEMNVSTLELGDSALYLCASSQRRTSNNEQFFGPGTRLTVL.

The chain has TRBV28 and TRBJ2-7; 7 positions agree with TRBD1. From germline, CDR1 is MDHEN and CDR2 SYDVKM. The CDR3 is made up of 14 amino acids. J was trimmed by 2 bases and V by 4 bases; bases with no gene match: 5. CDR3 bases: TGTGCCAGCAGTTCACAGGGGAGAACCTACGAGCAGTACTTC. This sequence encodes CASSSQGRTYEQYF.

The chain is built from TRBV28 and TRBJ2-7; D is undetermined. The CDR3 is 13 residues long. V was trimmed by 6 bases and J by 2 bases, leaving 11 bases between them. Germline V gene data show CDR1 as MDHEN and CDR2 as SYDVKM. CDR3 region: CASSLVAPYEQYF. The DNA of the CDR3 is TGTGCCAGCAGCCTGGTGGCTCCCTACGAGCAGTACTTC.

The V gene is TRBV5-1, the J gene TRBJ2-3; no definite D call. The CDR3 totals 15 residues. V was clipped by 5 bases and J by 1 base, with 14 bases between them. CDR1 and CDR2 from the germline V gene are SGHRS and YFSETQ. The CDR3 DNA sequence: TGCGCCAGCAGTTATGGACGTGCGGGCACAGATACGCAGTATTTT. This gives the protein CASSYGRAGTDTQYF.

This chain links TRBV7-9 with TRBJ1-1; D remains ambiguous. CDR1 SEHNR and CDR2 FQNEAQ come from the germline V gene (reference sequence). The length of the CDR3 is 13 residues. Trimming pared 6 bases from V and 7 bases from J, leaving 15 bases between. The CDR3 DNA is TGTGCCAGCAGGGTCGATGGGGAGGGTGAAGCTTTCTTT. This codes for CASRVDGEGEAFF.

V gene TRBV18 combines with J gene TRBJ1-5; 9 bases map to TRBD1. With V trimmed by 6 bases and J by 6 bases, 3 bases remained unmatched. The V gene's germline CDR1 is KGHSH and CDR2 LQKENI. This CDR3 comprises 13 residues. The CDR3 spells CASSTGGVQPQHF. Written as DNA, the CDR3 is TGTGCCAGCTCGACAGGGGGAGTTCAGCCCCAGCATTTT.

CDR3 sequence: CASSQSFGGEETQYF. As DNA, the CDR3 is TGCGCCAGCAGTCAATCCTTTGGCGGTGAAGAGACCCAGTACTTC. The genes are TRBV23-1 and TRBJ2-5; the D is unclear. TRBV23-1 is sorted into the ORF group, with uncertain function. V was trimmed by 0 bases and J by 3 bases, leaving 11 bases between them. The CDR3 is 15 residues long.

CDR3 sequence reads: CASSLGGGRDEKLFF. The CDR3, as DNA: TGTGCCAGCAGCTTAGGAGGGGGGCGAGATGAAAAACTGTTTTTT. V gene TRBV7-9 combines with J gene TRBJ1-4, with D maybe TRBD1 (6 bases). Germline V CDR1 and CDR2: SEHNR, FQNEAQ (reference sequence). With 1 base removed from V and 6 bases from J, the gap between germline ends came to 12 bases. The CDR3 has 15 amino acids.

This clone was observed once. The chain employs TRBV5-4 and TRBJ2-7, with TRBD2 as a possible D gene (5 bases). Trimming took 7 bases from V and 0 from J, leaving 11 bases between them. The CDR3 runs 13 residues. Germline loops: CDR1 SGHNT, CDR2 YYREEE (reference sequence). Here the CDR3 DNA reads TGTGCCAGCCGCGGAGGAGCCTCCTACGAGCAGTACTTC. Protein: CASRGGASYEQYF.

The chain is built from TRBV14 and TRBJ2-3; D is unresolved. Germline V gene lookup returns CDR1 SGHDN and CDR2 FVKESK. The CDR3 is made up of 14 amino acids. V lost 1 base, J lost 3 bases, and 8 bases lay in between. The CDR3 nucleotides are TGTGCCAGCAGCCAAGCTTTTAGGACAGATACGCAGTATTTT. Translation: CASSQAFRTDTQYF.

J is TRBJ1-2 and V is TRBV18; 11 bases fit TRBD1. The V segment lost 5 bases and the J segment 5 bases; nucleotides outside the gene matches: 7. Germline V gene sequence: CDR1 KGHSH, CDR2 LQKENI. The CDR3 has 15 amino acids. The CDR3 DNA reads as TGTGCCAGCTCAAAGGACAGGGGGCAGTCTTATGGCTACACCTTC. Protein sequence: CASSKDRGQSYGYTF.

Only one count was recorded for this clone. The rearrangement joins TRBV29-1 to TRBJ2-1; possibly TRBD1 for D (6 bases). Deletions cut 2 bases from V and 2 bases from J, with 7 bases between. The CDR3 length is 13 residues. CDR1 is SQVTM and CDR2 is ANQGSEA in the germline V gene. CDR3 in DNA: TGCAGCGTTGAAAAGGGGGCCTACAATGAGCAGTTCTTC. This codes for CSVEKGAYNEQFF.

The chain combines TRBV10-2 with TRBJ2-7, with 7 bases matching TRBD2. CDR1 is WSHSY and CDR2 is SAAADI in the germline V gene. Losses at the gene ends were 9 bases for V and 2 bases for J; bases not matched to a gene: 13. The CDR3 runs 15 residues. CDR3 nucleotide sequence: TGCGCCAGTAAAAGGTCTAGCGGTCGCACCTACGAGCAGTACTTC. Protein product: CASKRSSGRTYEQYF.

This clone occurred once. This sequence joins TRBV11-2 and TRBJ2-3; TRBD2 matches 7 bases. This CDR3 is 15 amino acids long. The germline CDR1 and CDR2 sequences are SGHAT and FQNNGV. V lost 3 bases and J lost 2; bases outside the gene matches: 5. The CDR3 DNA sequence: TGTGCCAGCAGCTTCAGCGGGATTTCCACAGATACGCAGTATTTT. Encoded protein: CASSFSGISTDTQYF. Full variable domain (rest looked up from reference TRBV11-2 and TRBJ2-3): EAGVAQSPRYKIIEKRQSVAFWCNPISGHATLYWYQQILGQGPKLLIQFQNNGVVDDSQLPKDRFSAERLKGVDSTLKIQPAKLEDSAVYLCASSFSGISTDTQYFGPGTRLTVL.

This chain links TRBV7-2 with TRBJ2-1; D is possibly TRBD2 (6 bases). Germline CDR1 reads SGHTA; CDR2 reads FQGNSA. CDR3 size: 16 residues. Trimming pared 5 bases from V and 10 bases from J, leaving 24 bases between. DNA for the CDR3: TGTGCCAGCAGCCCAGGAGGGCGGGAACTAAGCGGCGAGCAGTTCTTC. This translates into CASSPGGRELSGEQFF.

This sequence joins TRBV7-2 and TRBJ1-2, with a weak D call TRBD1 (6 bases). V was shortened by 2 bases and J by 4 bases, with 14 bases between the two germline ends. Germline loops: CDR1 SGHTA, CDR2 FQGNSA. The CDR3 is 15 amino acids. CDR3 DNA sequence: TGTGCCAGCAGCTTAATTTTACAGGGAGGCTATGGCTACACCTTC. Encoded protein: CASSLILQGGYGYTF. Filled out from reference TRBV7-2 and TRBJ1-2, the complete variable domain reads GAGVSQSPSNKVTEKGKDVELRCDPISGHTALYWYRQSLGQGLEFLIYFQGNSAPDKSGLPSDRFSAERTGGSVSTLTIQRTQQEDSAVYLCASSLILQGGYGYTFGSGTRLTVV.